This T cell receptor beta chain was recorded in a study of vaccination and CD4 T cells after COVID-19. The overall study: Convalescent participants consisted of six males and four females, two being Hispanic. Researchers treated cells with overlapping spike peptides taken from SARS-CoV-2, HCoV-NL63, HCoV-OC43 and HCoV-229E. Culture controls were given either a CEFX pool, an HIV-1 Nef pool, or no peptide.

J gave up 7 bases and V 6 bases, and 7 bases lay outside the gene matches. From germline, CDR1 is SGHTA and CDR2 FQGTGA. The CDR3 consists of 15 residues. An Oncomine TCR Beta short-read assay was used to sequence the DNA from cultured CD4+ T cells. A single record per CDR3 protein comes from TCRdb applying MiXCR to the PCR reads. Of around 21,000 distinct CDR3 sequences in the sample, 40% to 50% are singletons; the top ten hold roughly 9.9%. The time point denotes: late sampling 161 to 241 days after vaccination in three convalescent patients. As for treatment: approximately 9-day PBMC culture with coronavirus spike peptide pools or control peptides (ViraFEST assay). This clonotype appeared once. No antigen is known for it.

V usage is TRBV7-3 and J usage is TRBJ2-2, with 11 bases identical to TRBD2. The sequencing here drew on CD4+ T cells from blood, cultured in vitro, taken about 7 months after SARS-CoV-2 vaccination. This receptor was obtained from a human donor who had recovered from COVID-19. The CDR3 DNA is TGTGCCAGCAGTTATAGCGGGAGGGCCTTCGGGGAGCTGTTTTTT. Amino acids: CASSYSGRAFGELFF.